The present T cell receptor beta chain was sequenced within a study of shared clonotypes between healthy human individuals (dated by TCRdb to about 2020). At the level of the whole study: A few men and two women, aged 18 to 49 years, made up the cohort. Per donor, three plates each were used for CD4 naive and CD4 memory, two for CD8 naive, and one for CD8 memory. To estimate repertoire size and how much clonotype sharing occurs between individuals, the study deeply sequenced the blood TCR repertoires of five or six healthy adults. Different laboratories and diverse techniques were used to prepare libraries and sequence TCR repertoires, to increase sequencing depth and limit assay-specific biases. Each donor's leukapheresis produced roughly between roughly 0.9 and 9 billion PBMCs. The research as a whole found: Only blood was sampled, and tissue TCR repertoires likely differ from those in blood. Even with the large sequencing depth, rarefaction of the sorted-subset datasets indicated that sequencing was incomplete. Compared with non-shared clonotypes, the clonotypes found in all four sorted-subset donors had higher generation probabilities. When several donors were compared, the shared fraction of clonotypes was around 5% for naive CD4, around 3.5% for naive CD8, 2% to 2.5% for memory CD4, and less than 0.5% for memory CD8. Based on pairwise subsampling, the degree of clonotype sharing among donors was expected to be affected by sequencing depth. Because the study included a small number of donors, the genetic and exposure-history diversity represented was limited. Naive subsets generally had larger estimated clonotype richness than memory subsets did.

CDR1 SEHNR and CDR2 FQNEAQ were looked up in the germline V gene (reference sequence). Including cysteine and phenylalanine, the CDR3 has 14 amino acids. The DNA shown is the 42-base CDR3, in frame from base 1. The donors were healthy, HIV-negative adults who had no recently reported acute infections or vaccinations. Every donor was a Caucasian adult living in Nashville, Tennessee, USA. Magnetic negative selection was used to enrich CD4+ T cells, after which naive cells were positively selected on CD45RA and the negative fraction became the memory subset. Blood was collected by leukapheresis, and PBMCs were isolated by Ficoll-Histopaque density gradient centrifugation and then cryopreserved in liquid nitrogen vapor phase. Analytical flow cytometry was used to check the purity and quantity of every magnetically sorted T cell population. Each sorted fraction had its genomic DNA isolated and then quantified by UV absorbance on a Nanodrop 2000c.

In its sample, this clone was seen once. No cognate antigen has been identified for it. Relative to the germline gene, one junction end is altered; a read error may explain this. Using the deep immunoSEQ assay, multiplex PCR amplified TCR CDR3 regions from genomic DNA. Extracted genomic DNA from each cell subset was distributed evenly across all wells of several immunoSEQ 96-well plates, and each plate was treated as a replicate. Each replicate PCR for sorted subsets received about 200 ng genomic DNA, equal to tens of thousands of T cell genomes. Purified libraries were measured with a Qubit 3.0 fluorometer, size-checked on a Bioanalyzer 2100, and measured again with the KAPA Library Quantification kit. A separate single-read 150-cycle Illumina NextSeq 550 flow cell was used to sequence each immunoSEQ 96-well plate. For the original study's pipeline: Because only junctional sequences without quality scores were contained in the immunoSEQ output, filtering matching that applied to full-length reads could not be performed. Sequences were annotated with PyIR, a Python wrapper for IgBLAST v1.9, using IMGT germline references to assign V/J genes and CDR3. Reads with weak V/J assignments (E-value above 1e-6), missing CDR3, stop codons, out-of-frame junctions, or ambiguous translated residues were removed. V3J clonotypes were defined by identical inferred V gene, J gene, and CDR3 amino acid sequence. Percentage overlap between repertoires was computed as shared unique clonotypes divided by the size of the smaller repertoire. Three approaches were used to assess repertoire richness: RTK rarefaction, the Chao1 estimator, and Recon v2.1 estimates of unobserved clonotypes. Generation probabilities for all TCRbeta clonotypes obtained by the gDNA method from several donors were computed using OLGA. Held by TCRdb, this immuneACCESS table contains in-frame sequences only and omits some clones. Under half of the omission traces to an unresolved V gene where checked; the cause of the rest is unknown. V and J calls and clone size are as listed in that table; D and trimming were resolved from the DNA. Within this sample are some 790,000 clones, with 72% of them counted one time only. The ten largest clones capture under 2% of the sample.

This TCR came from a woman aged 25 to 39 in good health. The receptor chain draws on TRBV7-9 and TRBJ2-2, with the D gene call left open. The specimen sequenced was memory CD4+ T cells sorted from blood. The meaning of the sample's cell subset or site label: CD45RA-negative fraction. The nucleotides are TGTGCCAGCAGCGCACTTGACCATGTCCCCCCGAGCATTTTT. Its translation is CASSALDHVPPSIF.